The 24 T cell receptor beta chains reported below all come from one sample, sequenced in a study of human T cells and chemical hapten exposure (dated by TCRdb to the early 2020s). The receptor library was made with RACE. Data came from a NextSeq 500. The raw public reads went through TCRdb reprocessing: fastp at Q25, MiXCR clone calling, in-frame beta chains kept. Records with the same CDR3 protein are collapsed into one entry carrying the most frequent genes and DNA. In this sample the table shows roughly 100,000 distinct CDR3 sequences, 8% to 10% of which occur a single time. The ten largest clones add up to less than 4.5% of the sample. The meaning of the sample's time point label: pre-sensitization, week 0. Taken with the paper, the label for treatment or condition translates to: therapeutic diphenylcyclopropenone sensitization with weekly scalp DPC. The specimen comprised whole blood, sampled in connection with sensitization to the hapten diphenylcyclopropenone (DPC). Source of these receptors: a woman between 40 and 50 years old with alopecia areata. Some clones in this sample may be carry-over from other donors' samples.

This clonotype has a handful of counts. V is TRBV12-3 or TRBV12-4 and J is TRBJ2-7, with 9 bases fitting TRBD2. This CDR3 spans 15 amino acids. Trimming at V came to 4 bases and at J to 6 bases, leaving 10 bases not matched to a gene. Here the CDR3 DNA reads TGTGCCAGCAGTTCGTTCTCCGGGACTAGCAGCGAGCAGTACTTC. Its protein is CASSSFSGTSSEQYF.

This clonotype came up many times. The chain couples TRBV4-2 to TRBJ2-7; D remains unclear. This CDR3 comprises 14 residues. V lost 0 bases, J lost 4 bases, and 10 bases lay in between. Germline V CDR1 and CDR2: LGHNA, YNFKEQ. The CDR3 bases are TGTGCCAGCAGCCAAGATTCCCGCGTTTACGAGCAGTACTTC. It yields the protein CASSQDSRVYEQYF.

This clonotype was picked up many times. The rearrangement uses TRBV19 and TRBJ1-5; 10 nucleotides line up with TRBD1. The germline CDR1 and CDR2 sequences are LNHDA and SQIVND (reference sequence). V was clipped by 5 bases and J by 0 bases; unmatched bases: 10. This CDR3 region has 18 residues. The CDR3 sequence is CASSPSGTGAYSNQPQHF. The CDR3 DNA reads as TGTGCCAGTAGTCCATCCGGGACAGGGGCTTATAGCAATCAGCCCCAGCATTTT.

This clonotype was counted at least ten times. The V call is TRBV4-2, the J call TRBJ2-6; 11 bases match TRBD1. The V and J ends lost 4 bases and 1 base, in that order; junction bases with no gene match: 3. Germline-derived CDR1 and CDR2 are LGHNA and YNFKEQ. This CDR3 contains 17 residues. CDR3 loop: CASSPGQGASGANVLTF. CDR3 coding DNA: TGTGCCAGCAGCCCCGGACAGGGGGCTTCTGGGGCCAACGTCCTGACTTTC.

There are a few counts of this clonotype. The chain recombines TRBV3-1 with TRBJ2-2; 9 bases align to TRBD1. There are 15 residues in the CDR3. With V trimmed by 5 bases and J by 4 bases, 5 bases remained unmatched. Germline CDR1 is LGHDT and CDR2 is YNNKEL (reference sequence). Here the CDR3 reads CASSVGTGSTGELFF. The CDR3 nucleotides are TGTGCCAGCAGCGTTGGGACAGGGAGCACCGGGGAGCTGTTTTTT.

This clonotype came up many times. The J gene is TRBJ2-3, the V gene TRBV6-2 or TRBV6-3; possible D gene TRBD2, 6 bases. V dropped 0 bases and J dropped 0 bases, with 7 bases sitting between them. CDR1 is MNHEY, CDR2 SVGEGT, per germline. There are 15 residues in the CDR3. CDR3 amino acids: CASSYSGRSTDTQYF. DNA for the CDR3: TGTGCCAGCAGTTACTCCGGGAGAAGCACAGATACGCAGTATTTT.

CDR3 nucleotide sequence: TGTGCCAGCAGTGAGGTAGTTAACACCGGGGAGCTGTTTTTT. The encoded protein is CASSEVVNTGELFF. The gene calls are TRBV2 and TRBJ2-2; no definite D call. The CDR3 has 14 amino acids. Germline V gene sequence: CDR1 SNHLY, CDR2 FYNNEI. V lost 3 bases to trimming and J lost 2 bases, with 7 bases between them.

This clonotype turned up a few times. The chain couples TRBV27 to TRBJ2-7, with 8 positions matching TRBD1. V lost 11 bases to trimming and J lost 2 bases; unmatched junction nucleotides: 23. This CDR3 is 18 amino acids long. The germline gives CDR1 MNHEY, CDR2 SMNVEV (reference sequence). CDR3 DNA: TGTGCCGACAGGGGTGAACAAGATACAGGGTTGGGTGCCTACGAGCAGTACTTC. Its translation is CADRGEQDTGLGAYEQYF.

This chain joins TRBV24-1 and TRBJ2-7; 8 bases are shared with TRBD1. The CDR3 has 15 residues. Trimming removed 3 bases from V and 5 bases from J; junction bases left unmatched: 8. CDR1 and CDR2 from the germline V gene are KGHDR and SFDVKD. The CDR3 spells CATSDPGQGRNEQYF. The CDR3, as DNA: TGTGCCACCAGTGATCCCGGACAGGGACGGAACGAGCAGTACTTC.

This clonotype occurred many times. The chain combines TRBV12-3 or TRBV12-4 with TRBJ1-1; D gene unclear. This CDR3 is built from 14 residues. V lost 4 bases and J 11 bases, leaving 20 bases between the germline ends. Here the CDR3 DNA reads TGTGCCAGCAGTTCAAGGAGTGCCGCTGGCTGGGCTTTCTTT. Residues: CASSSRSAAGWAFF.

V and J are TRBV20-1 and TRBJ1-6; D unresolved. V lost 2 bases and J lost 5, with 13 bases in between. Germline V gene sequence: CDR1 DFQATT, CDR2 SNEGSKA (reference sequence). The CDR3 extends over 15 amino acids. Here the CDR3 DNA reads TGCAGTGCTAGATTAACCGCAGCAGATAATTCACCCCTCCACTTT. Protein: CSARLTAADNSPLHF.

In this sample, this clonotype turned up many times. V is TRBV10-3 and J is TRBJ2-1, with 8 positions matching TRBD2. The J segment lost 8 bases and the V segment lost 6 bases, leaving 3 bases of the junction unmatched. CDR1 is ENHRY and CDR2 is SYGVKD in the germline V gene. CDR3 size: 12 residues. CDR3 loop: CAIRGLVDEQFF. The DNA of the CDR3 is TGTGCCATCAGGGGACTAGTCGATGAGCAGTTCTTC.

This clonotype has only a few counts. The V gene is TRBV10-3, the J gene TRBJ1-1; TRBD1 matches at 8 bases. The V gene's germline CDR1 is ENHRY and CDR2 SYGVKD. CDR3 length: 13 residues. V shed 2 bases, J shed 10 bases, and the junction held 6 bases outside the gene matches. This chain's CDR3 is CAISEPDRVGAFF. CDR3 nucleotide sequence: TGTGCCATCAGTGAGCCGGACAGGGTAGGAGCTTTCTTT.

A few counts support this clonotype. V and J are TRBV19 and TRBJ1-6; D not resolved. Trimming shortened V by 0 bases and J by 8 bases, and 11 bases separated the two germline ends. From germline, CDR1 is LNHDA and CDR2 SQIVND (reference sequence). The CDR3 is 15 residues long. The CDR3 region is CASSIDPTRHSPLHF. The CDR3 DNA is TGTGCCAGTAGTATAGACCCGACCAGACATTCACCCCTCCACTTT.

V is TRBV9 and J is TRBJ1-1; D call uncertain. The CDR3 covers 13 residues. V gave up 0 bases and J gave up 5 bases, with 8 bases separating them. The V gene's germline CDR1 is SGDLS and CDR2 YYNGEE. CDR3 DNA: TGTGCCAGCAGCGTAGCTTTGGGTACTGAAGCTTTCTTT. As protein: CASSVALGTEAFF.

In this sample, this clonotype turned up many times. The rearrangement joins TRBV20-1 to TRBJ1-2; D is unresolved. CDR1 is DFQATT and CDR2 is SNEGSKA in the germline V gene (reference sequence). The CDR3 runs to 14 residues. V was shortened by 0 bases and J by 10 bases, with 18 bases between the two germline ends. The CDR3 loop reads CSARENSLWADYTF. The CDR3 nucleotides are TGCAGTGCTAGAGAAAACTCCCTCTGGGCTGACTACACCTTC.

This chain joins TRBV28 and TRBJ1-6; D not certain. CDR3 length: 16 residues. CDR1 MDHEN and CDR2 SYDVKM come from the germline V gene. The V and J ends lost 6 bases and 2 bases respectively, with 14 bases between them. The CDR3 region is CASRGGGSTYNSPLHF. As DNA, the CDR3 is TGTGCCAGCAGGGGAGGAGGGAGCACCTATAATTCACCCCTCCACTTT.

There are many counts of this clonotype. The CDR3 region is CASSLGDGSGANVLTF. In DNA, the CDR3 is TGTGCCAGCAGCCTGGGGGACGGCTCTGGGGCCAACGTCCTGACTTTC. The chain employs TRBV6-4 and TRBJ2-6; D is perhaps TRBD1 or TRBD2 (5 bases each). The CDR3 runs to 16 residues. CDR1 and CDR2 (germline): MRHNA, SNTAGT. The germline V and J ends were trimmed by 6 bases and 0 bases, with 12 bases remaining between them.

The chain is built from TRBV19 and TRBJ2-3; D is perhaps TRBD1 (5 bases). Trimming shortened V by 6 bases and J by 0 bases, and 10 bases separated the two germline ends. The CDR3 is made up of 14 amino acids. The germline gives CDR1 LNHDA, CDR2 SQIVND (reference sequence). The CDR3 region has the DNA TGTGCCAGTAGCAGACAGTCTAGCACAGATACGCAGTATTTT. It specifies CASSRQSSTDTQYF.

The rearrangement joins TRBV5-1 to TRBJ2-7, with unresolved D. CDR1 SGHRS and CDR2 YFSETQ come from the germline V gene. Deletions cut 0 bases from V and 2 bases from J, with 12 bases between. The CDR3 is made up of 15 amino acids. In DNA, the CDR3 is TGCGCCAGCAGCTTGGGGCTGAGCAGCGCCTACGAGCAGTACTTC. Translation: CASSLGLSSAYEQYF.

The chain couples TRBV29-1 to TRBJ1-2; D call uncertain. CDR1 is SQVTM and CDR2 is ANQGSEA in the germline V gene. V was shortened by 4 bases and J by 3 bases, with 9 bases between the two germline ends. This CDR3 region has 12 residues. The chain's CDR3 is CSVGDGYYGYTF. DNA for the CDR3: TGCAGCGTTGGAGACGGGTACTATGGCTACACCTTC.

As for this clonotype: The conserved phenylalanine or tryptophan normally closing the CDR3 is absent here, so this likely arose from a read error. The chain links TRBV14 to TRBJ1-1; D is perhaps TRBD1 (5 bases). This CDR3 has 13 amino acids. V was cut by 3 bases and J by 4 bases, with 9 bases left in between. CDR1 is SGHDN, CDR2 FVKESK, per germline. The CDR3 here is CASSQPGGTEAFI. For the CDR3, the DNA is TGTGCCAGCAGCCAGCCCGGGGGCACTGAAGCTTTCATT.

This clonotype has just one count. Possible read error: a much larger clone is one base away. V usage is TRBV7-8 and J usage is TRBJ2-5, with D maybe TRBD1 (5 bases). V was cut by 5 bases and J by 5 bases, with 15 bases left in between. Germline V gives CDR1 SGHVS, CDR2 FQNEAQ. The CDR3 has 14 amino acids. CDR3 residues: CASSTGQTGETQYF. Written as DNA, the CDR3 is TGTGCCAGCAGCACAGGACAAACTGGCGAGACCCAGTACTTC. Combining the CDR3 with reference TRBV7-8 and TRBJ2-5 gives the whole variable domain GAGVSQSPRYKVAKRGQDVALRCDPISGHVSLFWYQQALGQGPEFLTYFQNEAQLDKSGLPSDRFFAERPEGSVSTLKIQRTQQEDSAVYLCASSTGQTGETQYFGPGTRLLVL.

This clonotype was recorded many times. The chain recombines TRBV27 with TRBJ1-1, with D maybe TRBD1 (6 bases). V lost 3 bases and J lost 3, with 14 bases in between. The CDR3 is made up of 15 amino acids. CDR1 and CDR2 from the germline V gene are MNHEY and SMNVEV (reference sequence). The CDR3 bases are TGTGCCAGCAGTTTGGGGGGGGCGGGTGACACTGAAGCTTTCTTT. It encodes CASSLGGAGDTEAFF.